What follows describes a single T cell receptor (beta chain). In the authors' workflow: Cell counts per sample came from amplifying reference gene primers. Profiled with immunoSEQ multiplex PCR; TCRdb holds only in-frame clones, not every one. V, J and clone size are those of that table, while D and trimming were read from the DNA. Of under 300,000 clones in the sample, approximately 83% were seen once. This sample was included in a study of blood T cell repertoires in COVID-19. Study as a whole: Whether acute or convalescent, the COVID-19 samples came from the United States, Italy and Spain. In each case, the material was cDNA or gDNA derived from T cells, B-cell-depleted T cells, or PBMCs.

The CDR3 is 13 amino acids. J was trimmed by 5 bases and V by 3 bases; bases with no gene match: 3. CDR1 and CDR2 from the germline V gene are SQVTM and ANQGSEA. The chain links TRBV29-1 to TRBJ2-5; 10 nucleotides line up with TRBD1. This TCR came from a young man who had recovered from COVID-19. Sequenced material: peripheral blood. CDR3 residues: CSVEGTGAETQYF. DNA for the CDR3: TGCAGCGTTGAGGGGACAGGGGCGGAGACCCAGTACTTC.